The clone carrying this T cell receptor (beta chain) was detected many times. Its antigen remains unidentified. Time point here: newly diagnosed GD, antithyroid drugs for less than 3 months. The authors made the TCR library using RNA they extracted from PBMCs. These data come from a study of regulatory T cells in long-lasting Graves disease. Overall study results and limits: The study found TRBV28, TRBJ1-2 and TRBJ2-5 favored in persistent disease.

CDR1 and CDR2 (germline): MNHNS, SASEGT. Trimming took 6 bases from V and 2 from J, leaving 17 bases between them. This CDR3 has 16 residues. With iRepertoire HTBI primers and Arm-PCR of CDR3 regions, TCR beta libraries were built. TCRdb re-derived calls from the multiplex PCR reads in MiXCR, one entry per CDR3 protein. The table lists approximately 230,000 distinct CDR3 sequences, around 16% of them singletons, with 22% in the top ten. The chain has TRBV6-1 and TRBJ1-5, with D tentatively TRBD1 (5 bases). Sequenced here: peripheral blood mononuclear cells (PBMCs), sampled at new diagnosis, from a patient treated with antithyroid drugs. The TCR originated in a female donor with Graves disease. CDR3 sequence reads: CASSLSTAGGNQPQHF. The CDR3 bases are TGTGCCAGCAGCTTGTCTACAGCGGGGGGCAATCAGCCCCAGCATTTT.